Each of the 8 T cell receptor beta chains below was sequenced from the same sample in a study of healthy donors' naive CD4 and CD8 T cells (dated by TCRdb to the mid-2010s). Sequenced using a 454 GS FLX Titanium. A previously published linear amplification protocol was used to build TCR libraries from around 460 ng of total RNA. The public sequencing data were trimmed at Q25 with fastp and processed into clonotypes with MiXCR by TCRdb, which kept only in-frame beta chains. One record per CDR3 amino acid sequence lists the most common genes and DNA. The sample yields around 180,000 distinct CDR3 sequences; nearly 75% were counted once. Together, the top ten hold 2% to 2.5% of the sample. The sequenced sample consisted of naive CD4+ and CD8+ T cells sorted from blood, pooled from several donors. Per the publication, the cell subset or site label means: FACS-sorted naive CD4+ (CD45RO-CD45RA+) and naive CD8+ (CD45RA+CD27bright) T cells. These receptors came from a pool of human donors in good health; the sample pools cells from several healthy donors.

This clonotype appeared once. This chain connects TRBV29-1 to TRBJ1-1; D ambiguous. V was pared by 2 bases and J by 5 bases, with 6 bases between. The CDR3 runs 11 residues. CDR1 is SQVTM and CDR2 is ANQGSEA in the germline V gene. In nucleotides, the CDR3 is TGCAGCGTTGAAAGAAGGACTGAAGCTTTCTTT. It encodes CSVERRTEAFF.

The genes are TRBV29-1 and TRBJ2-1; D is uncertain. V dropped 1 base and J dropped 9 bases, with 25 bases sitting between them. The CDR3 spans 17 residues. CDR1 and CDR2 from the germline V gene are SQVTM and ANQGSEA. In nucleotides, the CDR3 is TGCAGCGTTGAAGGAATCGAGCCTAATCCTCCCCTAACTGAGCAGTTCTTC. As protein: CSVEGIEPNPPLTEQFF.

This clonotype showed up just once. V gene TRBV2 combines with J gene TRBJ1-2; weak D call: TRBD1 (6 bases). CDR3 length: 14 residues. Trimming took off 4 bases at V and 6 bases at J, with 15 bases between the two ends. Germline values: CDR1 SNHLY, CDR2 FYNNEI. CDR3 nucleotide sequence: TGTGCCAGCAGTGTACAGGGAAAGTTAAATGGCTACACCTTC. Residues: CASSVQGKLNGYTF.

In its sample, this clonotype was seen once. The chain recombines TRBV5-4 with TRBJ2-7, with 12 bases identical to TRBD2. Looked up from germline, CDR1 is SGHNT and CDR2 is YYREEE (reference sequence). V shed 2 bases, J shed 7 bases, and the junction held 4 bases outside the gene matches. The CDR3 extends over 14 amino acids. The CDR3 DNA reads as TGTGCCAGCAGCTTTTCAGGACTAGCGGGGGAGCAGTACTTC. This sequence encodes CASSFSGLAGEQYF.

The chain recombines TRBV28 with TRBJ1-4; D is possibly TRBD1 (5 bases). Germline V lookup: CDR1 MDHEN, CDR2 SYDVKM. Deletions cut 5 bases from V and 5 bases from J, with 18 bases between. The CDR3 totals 16 residues. The CDR3 here is CASSLPFLGRNEKLFF. In DNA form, the CDR3 reads TGTGCCAGCAGTCTCCCCTTCTTGGGGCGGAATGAAAAACTGTTTTTT. Based on the CDR3 plus reference TRBV28 and TRBJ1-4, the full variable domain is DVKVTQSSRYLVKRTGEKVFLECVQDMDHENMFWYRQDPGLGLRLIYFSYDVKMKEKGDIPEGYSVSREKKERFSLILESASTNQTSMYLCASSLPFLGRNEKLFFGSGTQLSVL.

This clonotype was observed a handful of times. The chain joins TRBV29-1 to TRBJ1-5; a possible D gene is TRBD1 (6 bases). V lost 7 bases to trimming and J lost 5 bases, with 12 bases between them. Looked up from germline, CDR1 is SQVTM and CDR2 is ANQGSEA. This CDR3 is 12 amino acids long. The CDR3 DNA reads as TGCAGCGCTTGGACAGTAGATCAGCCCCAGCATTTT. Residues: CSAWTVDQPQHF.

The gene calls are TRBV29-1 and TRBJ2-2; 12 nucleotides align to TRBD1. The germline V gene encodes CDR1 SQVTM and CDR2 ANQGSEA. CDR3 length equals 18 residues. Trimming cost V 7 bases and J 0 bases; bases outside gene matches: 12. The CDR3 reads CSGDRGQEMRSNTGELFF. CDR3 bases: TGCAGCGGGGACAGGGGGCAAGAGATGCGATCGAACACCGGGGAGCTGTTTTTT.

The rearrangement uses TRBV5-4 and TRBJ1-1; 7 bases map to TRBD1. The CDR3 length is 13 residues. V dropped 4 bases and J dropped 7; count of bases not matched to a gene: 7. Germline V gene lookup returns CDR1 SGHNT and CDR2 YYREEE (reference sequence). DNA of the CDR3: TGTGCCAGCAGCCCCCGGGACAGAGGTGAAGCTTTCTTT. As protein: CASSPRDRGEAFF.